These T cell receptor beta chains were read from a single sample in a study of metastatic and nonmetastatic thyroid tumors. TCRdb called clones again from the PCR reads with MiXCR. The table includes 21,000 or so clones, around 30% detected once. The material sequenced was blood. The receptors here all came from a female donor with papillary thyroid cancer or a benign thyroid nodule (not recorded which). Some clones in this sample may be carry-over from other donors' samples. Both conserved end residues are part of each CDR3. A D gene is named only where the DNA matches it firmly. Expanded clones get a size class; other rows say once, few or many, or leave the size out.

v_call	clone_size	j_call	d_call	cdr3_nt	cdr3_aa
TRBV11-2	medium-sized	TRBJ2-5	TRBD2	TGTGCCAGCAGCTCACTAGCGGGGGGCCAAGAGACCCAGTACTTC	CASSSLAGGQETQYF
TRBV7-9	-	TRBJ1-2	-	TGTGCCAGCAGCTTAGCGTCAGGTCCCAACTATGGCTACACCTTC	CASSLASGPNYGYTF
TRBV4-3	many	TRBJ1-2	-	TGCGCCAGCACCCCAATGTTAAACAGGATTCCTAACTATGGCTACACCTTC	CASTPMLNRIPNYGYTF
TRBV10-2	many	TRBJ1-1	-	TGCGCCAGCATTGAAAACTCGAACACTGAAGCTTTCTTT	CASIENSNTEAFF
TRBV29-1	many	TRBJ1-1	-	TGCAGCGTTGATAAAGGGATGAACACTGAAGCTTTCTTT	CSVDKGMNTEAFF
TRBV18	-	TRBJ2-3	TRBD1	TGTGCCAGCTCACGTGGTGCCGGGACAGGGACTGACCCGGATACGCAGTATTTT	CASSRGAGTGTDPDTQYF
TRBV20-1	many	TRBJ2-7	TRBD1	TGCAGGACCGACAGGGGCTACGAGCAGTACTTC	CRTDRGYEQYF
TRBV4-1	-	TRBJ2-5	TRBD1	TGCGCCAGCAGCCAAGAGGACAGGGGGGAGACCGAGTACTTC	CASSQEDRGETEYF
TRBV7-2	medium-sized	TRBJ2-1	TRBD2	TGTGCCAGCAGCTTCATTATGGGACTAGGAGGATACAATGAGCAGTTCTTC	CASSFIMGLGGYNEQFF
TRBV6-2/TRBV6-3	many	TRBJ2-5	TRBD1	TGTGCCAGCAGTAGAGAAGAAACAGGGGGCGATGAGACCCAGTACTTC	CASSREETGGDETQYF
TRBV28	many	TRBJ1-4	-	TGTGCCAGCAGTTTAAGCGGTGGAGGGAGGAACGATGAAAAACTGTTTTTT	CASSLSGGGRNDEKLFF
TRBV11-2	-	TRBJ2-5	TRBD2	TGTGCCAGCAGCGATTACCGCAGGGAGGGGGAGACCCAGTACTTC	CASSDYRREGETQYF
TRBV12-3/TRBV12-4	-	TRBJ1-5	TRBD1	TGTGCCAGCAGTTTAACGCGGACAGGTAGCAATCAGCCCCAGCATTTT	CASSLTRTGSNQPQHF
TRBV6-1	few	TRBJ2-1	-	TGTGCCAGCAGTGAATGGAGGACCACTTACAATGAGCAGTTCTTC	CASSEWRTTYNEQFF
TRBV5-1	medium-sized	TRBJ2-3	TRBD2	TGCGCCAGCAAACCCAGACTAGCGGGGGGACTAAATACGCAGTATTTT	CASKPRLAGGLNTQYF
TRBV27	-	TRBJ2-7	TRBD1	TGTGCCAGCTGTCCCCGGGACAGCTCCTACGAGCCGTACTTC	CASCPRDSSYEPYF
TRBV19	-	TRBJ1-6	-	TGTGCCAGTAGTATGGCCGGTCATTCACCCCTCCACTTT	CASSMAGHSPLHF
TRBV27	-	TRBJ2-7	TRBD1	TGTGCCAGCAGGGGGGGACGACAGGGGGCGAAGCAGTACTTC	CASRGGRQGAKQYF
TRBV6-1	few	TRBJ2-1	TRBD1	TGTGCCAGCACAACCCTACAGGGGGCTGGAAATGAGCAGTTCTTC	CASTTLQGAGNEQFF
TRBV6-1	few	TRBJ2-1	TRBD2	TGTGCCAGCAGTGAAGGACTAGCGGGAGGGGGCTTGAAGCAGTTCTTC	CASSEGLAGGGLKQFF
TRBV15	few	TRBJ1-5	-	TGTGCCACCAGCAGAGTTCGTCAGGCCGGCAATCAGCCCCAGCATTTT	CATSRVRQAGNQPQHF
TRBV5-5	many	TRBJ1-1	-	TGTGCCAGCAGCTTTTTTGACAGGGAAGCTTTCTTT	CASSFFDREAFF
TRBV20-1	medium-sized	TRBJ2-1	TRBD2	TGCAGTGCTAGATGGGGAGGGCCCTCCCGGGCCGGCAATGAGCAGTTCTTC	CSARWGGPSRAGNEQFF
TRBV5-1	-	TRBJ1-4	-	TGCGCCAGCAGCTCCCTGATGACGGGTGAAAAACTGTTTTTT	CASSSLMTGEKLFF
TRBV28	many	TRBJ1-5	-	TGTGCCAGCAGTTTATGGGGGGGGTTCCAGCCCCAGCATTTT	CASSLWGGFQPQHF
TRBV20-1	-	TRBJ1-6	TRBD1	TGCAGTGCTACAGCACAGGGGTTTTCACCCCTCCACTTT	CSATAQGFSPLHF
TRBV10-3	many	TRBJ2-7	TRBD2	TGTGCCATCAACCGGGACTACTCCTACGAGCAGTACTTC	CAINRDYSYEQYF
TRBV7-8	medium-sized	TRBJ1-6	-	TGTGCCAGCAGCGCCAGGGTCGTTTCCTATAATTCACCCCTCCACTTT	CASSARVVSYNSPLHF
TRBV18	many	TRBJ2-7	-	TGTGCCAGCTCAGCAACTAGGGACGAGCAGTACTTC	CASSATRDEQYF
TRBV28	-	TRBJ1-6	-	TGTGCAACCTCCCCCTATTATTCACCCCTCCACTTT	CATSPYYSPLHF
TRBV19	-	TRBJ1-1	-	TGTGCCAGTAGTAAGGCGGACACTGAAGCTTTCTTT	CASSKADTEAFF
TRBV6-2/TRBV6-3	few	TRBJ1-6	-	TGTGCCAGCAGTTCGACAGTGAATAATTCACCCCTCCACTTT	CASSSTVNNSPLHF
TRBV5-1	medium-sized	TRBJ2-2	TRBD1	TGCGCCAGCAGCTCCCCGGGGCGGGACAGGCACACCGGGGAGCTGTTTTTT	CASSSPGRDRHTGELFF
TRBV5-4	-	TRBJ1-2	TRBD1	TGTGCCAGCAGCGGGTACAGGGGGGCTAACTATGGCTACACCTTC	CASSGYRGANYGYTF
TRBV6-2/TRBV6-3	-	TRBJ2-7	-	TGTGCCAGCAAATCCAAAAATTTCGACAGAGAGCAGTACTTC	CASKSKNFDREQYF
TRBV30	-	TRBJ2-7	-	TGTGCCTGGAGTGTAGGCCACACAGGGTACGAGCAGTACTTC	CAWSVGHTGYEQYF
TRBV11-3	many	TRBJ2-7	-	TGTGCCAGCAGCCCATACGGGAGCTACGAGCAGTACTTC	CASSPYGSYEQYF
TRBV19	many	TRBJ2-1	TRBD2	TGTGCCAGTAGTATAGTTGGGACTAGCTCCTACAATGAGCAGTTCTTC	CASSIVGTSSYNEQFF
TRBV20-1	-	TRBJ2-7	TRBD2	TGCAGTGCTAGAAGAGGACTAGCGGGAGGGCCCAGCTCCTACGAGCAGTACTTC	CSARRGLAGGPSSYEQYF
TRBV7-3	many	TRBJ2-3	TRBD1	TGTGCCAGCAGCCCCAGGGGGAGCACAGATACGCAGTATTTT	CASSPRGSTDTQYF
TRBV6-1	few	TRBJ2-1	-	TGTGCCAGTACGGGACCCGAATACAATGAGCAGTTCTTC	CASTGPEYNEQFF
TRBV5-4	many	TRBJ2-3	-	TGTGCCAGCAGCCCGGGGGGCATGATAACAGATACGCAGTATTTT	CASSPGGMITDTQYF
TRBV4-3	-	TRBJ2-6	-	TGCGCCAGCAGCCAAGACGCAGGGGCCGGGGCCAACGTCCTGACTTTC	CASSQDAGAGANVLTF
TRBV28	many	TRBJ2-7	-	TGTGCCAGCAGTTTTGGGCCAAGGGGGCAGTACTTC	CASSFGPRGQYF
TRBV6-1	-	TRBJ1-5	-	TGTGCCAGCAGTGAATCGGGGTTTCAGCCCCAGCATTTT	CASSESGFQPQHF
TRBV10-3	many	TRBJ1-4	TRBD1	TGTGCCATCCGCGGGACAGTTAATGAAAAACTGTTTTTT	CAIRGTVNEKLFF
TRBV5-6	many	TRBJ1-5	-	TGTGCCAGCAGCTTGTTATCGGTTGGGGGGAGCAATCAGCCCCAGCATTTT	CASSLLSVGGSNQPQHF
TRBV25-1	many	TRBJ2-5	-	TGTGCCAGCAGTGAGTTCAACGGAGAGACCCAGTACTTC	CASSEFNGETQYF
TRBV7-9	medium-sized	TRBJ1-2	TRBD1	TGTGCCAGCAGCAAAGGACAGGGGGCGTTAGAAGGCTACACCTTC	CASSKGQGALEGYTF
TRBV18	many	TRBJ2-7	-	TGTGCCAGCTCCCCCGGGCAGGGTGACTACGAGCAGTACTTC	CASSPGQGDYEQYF
TRBV6-1	few	TRBJ1-6	-	TGTGCCAGCATCCGTTTCGGTAATACGGATTCACCCCTCCACTTT	CASIRFGNTDSPLHF
TRBV6-2/TRBV6-3	many	TRBJ2-3	-	TGTGCCAGCAGTTCGGACTACCTTAGCACAGATACGCAGTATTTT	CASSSDYLSTDTQYF